This entry is about one T cell receptor (beta chain). The antigen remains unidentified. Each bulk PBMC sample had about 350 ng DNA loaded. The assay was immunoSEQ multiplex PCR, and TCRdb's table has in-frame clones only and misses some. The sample gives 13,000 to 15,000 clones, approximately 90% of which show up once; around 6.1% is in the top ten. The sample comes from a study of blood T cell dynamics during melanoma immunotherapy. Germline CDR1 and CDR2: SEHNR and FQNEAQ (reference sequence). The CDR3 runs to 16 residues. V was shortened by 1 base and J by 6 bases, with 13 bases between the two germline ends. Study findings and constraints: Disease-control patients' PBMC repertoires became either more clonal or more diverse at W3.

As to time point: pre-treatment baseline. Blood was drawn before treatment and at week 3 after checkpoint blockade. No patient had earlier systemic cancer treatment, concurrent immunosuppressants, or another active cancer. The rearrangement links TRBV7-9 to TRBJ1-6; D is uncertain. Material: blood, obtained from a patient treated with checkpoint blockade. The TCR sequence derives from a human donor with melanoma. CDR3 amino acids: CASSLVHPGFNSPLHF. For the CDR3, the DNA is TGTGCCAGCAGCTTAGTTCACCCAGGCTTTAATTCACCCCTCCACTTT.